This TCR beta chain was recovered during a study of T cell responses to AZD1222 COVID-19 vaccine. This CDR3 has 17 amino acids. Germline V gene sequence: CDR1 LNHDA, CDR2 SQIVND (reference sequence). The ends lost 3 bases at V and 5 bases at J; junction bases unmatched: 8. As for this clone: Its antigen is unidentified.

Overall study findings and caveats: CD4 TCRs linked to vaccination spanned spike, dominating at 160-218 and 743-854.

The assay was immunoSEQ multiplex PCR, and TCRdb's table has in-frame clones only and misses some. This table has 65,000 to 70,000 clones, 70% to 90% appearing once. The sequences come from peripheral blood, collected 28 days after the second AZD1222 dose. The chain has TRBV19 and TRBJ1-4; 11 bases agree with TRBD1. The clonotype originates from an adult who received the AZD1222 COVID-19 vaccine. The CDR3 protein is CASSIGQGALGNEKLFF. CDR3 sequence (DNA): TGTGCCAGTAGTATCGGACAGGGGGCCCTGGGAAATGAAAAACTGTTTTTT.